What follows is one T cell receptor beta chain and its context. The antigen remains undetermined. Both 60 Vbeta primers and 13 Jbeta primers went into the PCR. Using immunoSEQ multiplex PCR, the repertoire was profiled, and TCRdb retains in-frame clones only, with some absent. This table holds 30,000 to 40,000 clones, around 68% found once. This sample is drawn from a study of cytomegalovirus exposure and HLA in healthy donors. Study information: Clustering assigned about 76% of the 350 to 450 genotyped donors to the Caucasian-associated ancestry cluster. Overall study findings and caveats: In presence/absence analyses, roughly uniform sequencing depth across donors was assumed. The study flagged roughly 160 TCR beta chains as cytomegalovirus-associated.

V gave up 1 base and J gave up 6 bases, with 3 bases separating them. Germline V gives CDR1 MNHNS, CDR2 SASEGT. There are 11 residues in the CDR3. Sequencing was carried out using PBMCs. The clonotype originates from a man aged 35 to 55 in good health and CMV-seronegative. This sequence joins TRBV6-1 and TRBJ1-2; D gene uncertain. For the CDR3, the DNA is TGTGCCAGCAGTGAAGTTAATGGCTACACCTTC. Its translation: CASSEVNGYTF.